The clone carrying this T cell receptor (beta chain) has a count of ten or more. The antigen is undetermined. Germline values: CDR1 SGHTA, CDR2 FQGNSA. Trimming removed 5 bases at V and 7 bases at J, with 20 bases between. The CDR3 totals 15 residues. After constant-region reverse-primer amplification, full-length variable regions underwent semi-nested PCR with Nested Universal Primer A. Using its own MiXCR run on the 5' RACE reads, TCRdb lists one record per CDR3 protein. This table holds about 40,000 distinct CDR3 sequences, approximately 20% found once. Broader study findings: Tumor memory CD4+ T cell TCR gene usage was found to cluster with blood and lymph node memory CD4+ cells and with lymph node naive CD4+ cells. Tumor Tregs overlapped most with tumor, then blood, naive CD4+ cells.

The clonotype was recovered from a female donor with breast cancer. J is TRBJ1-1 and V is TRBV7-2; a possible D gene is TRBD1 (6 bases). The sequencing input was naive CD4+ T cells sorted from a lymph node. Subset defined: naive CD4+ T cells, CD4+CD45RA+CD25-. CDR3 sequence: CASSHTGSGTLEAFF. For the CDR3, the DNA is TGTGCCAGCAGCCATACAGGGTCCGGTACCCTTGAAGCTTTCTTT.